This T cell receptor beta chain comes out of a study of T-cell memory formation after mild COVID-19 (dated by TCRdb to the early 2020s). About the full investigation: Most TCR sequence clusters were specific to one of the two donors. In a couple of donors, T-cell clones that expanded and contracted after mild COVID-19 were tracked by sequencing TCRalpha and TCRbeta repertoires over time. The cohort was made up of two young adult volunteers, one female and one male, who were previously healthy. What the research found in general, with its limitations: Only two mild cases were covered by the study, and larger cohorts that include severe cases with pre-infection samples were considered necessary. Contracting CD4+ clones turned up mainly in the CM and EM memory subsets, whereas EMRA was where CD8+ clones were enriched. From day 15 to 85, contracting clones showed balanced CD4/CD8 phenotypes, whereas a second wave of clones that expanded from day 15 to 37 leaned towards CD4+. Some responding clones were detected in pre-infection memory, which suggested that pre-existing cross-reactive memory T cells had joined the SARS-CoV-2 response. The second-wave clones that peaked on day 37 were not confirmed to be SARS-CoV-2 specific.

This clonotype was seen at least ten times. No cognate antigen has been identified for it. Per-base quality was not reported, and no clone a single base away is much larger than it. Data came from an Illumina NovaSeq 6000. TCRalpha and TCRbeta cDNA libraries were constructed by 5'RACE with constant-segment primers, with sample barcodes and unique molecular identifiers being introduced. RNA was extracted from every sample with Trizol reagent. Library amplification was performed in two PCR steps, and a second sample barcode and Illumina TruSeq adapters were introduced in the second step. Sequencing of libraries was performed on an Illumina NovaSeq with 2 x 150 bp paired-end reads. For the original study's pipeline: Reads were demultiplexed and collapsed into UMI-guided consensus sequences with migec v1.2.7. With mixcr v2.1.11, UMI consensuses were aligned to TRA and TRB V and J templates and assembled into clonotypes. A clonotype was counted as expanded or contracted only if both edgeR and NoisET called the change significant, with noise models trained on biological replicates. For edgeR calls, a false discovery rate-adjusted p below 0.01 and a log2 fold-change threshold of 1 were applied. As an exploratory analysis of dynamics, max-normalized trajectories of the 1000 most abundant clonotypes were examined by PCA with hierarchical clustering. Each responding clone was given a CD4 or CD8 phenotype based on the CD4+ and CD8+ repertoires, which had been sequenced separately. TCRdb reanalyzed the raw reads on its own, using fastp at Q25 for trimming and MiXCR for clone calling, and kept in-frame beta chains. Rows matching on CDR3 protein sequence are summarized as one entry with the most common DNA and genes. The V and J calls were determined by TCRdb, not by the authors. The sample table records tens of thousands of distinct CDR3 sequences; approximately 9.7% of these occur just once. The ten top clones hold about 11% of the sample.

CDR3 length: 14 amino acids, cysteine to phenylalanine. Only the CDR3 DNA is retained, 42 bases long and in frame from the first base. V and J lose 3 bases and 7 bases, and a span of 16 bases separates them. CDR1 and CDR2 (SGDLS, YYNGEE) derive from the germline V gene. Ficoll-Paque density gradient centrifugation was the method used to isolate PBMCs. Sequencing input: PBMCs or a T cell subset sorted from them (not recorded which). This sequence originates from an adult woman who had mild COVID-19 (a few samples of this study predate the infection). The sample titles of this study are shuffled in the database, so cell type and time point are left out; the donor was told from shared clones. The rearrangement joined TRBV9 to TRBJ1-1, with a weak D call of TRBD1 (5 bases match). This receptor has the CDR3 CASSGYGGGSEAFF. The bases are TGTGCCAGCAGCGGCTACGGGGGGGGAAGTGAAGCTTTCTTT.